The 9 T cell receptor beta chains below were found in one sample sequenced in a study of CD8 T cells in Susac syndrome (dated by TCRdb to 2018 to 2020). Library preparation was by the immunoSEQ multiplex PCR assay. RNA was extracted with the RNeasy kit and 0.5 to 1 ug was reverse transcribed using random hexamers. TCRdb handled the public reads itself, with Q25 trimming in fastp and clone calling in MiXCR, and kept productive beta chains. CDR3 protein sequences are deduplicated, and each keeps its most common genes and DNA. This sample comprises roughly 130,000 distinct CDR3 sequences, just under 95% of them detected only once. About 0.28% of the sample comes from the top ten. Sequenced: CD8+ T cells from PBMCs. These receptors originate from a human donor with Susac syndrome.

V and J are TRBV19 and TRBJ2-7; 7 bases agree with TRBD2. V dropped 3 bases and J dropped 4; count of bases not matched to a gene: 9. CDR1 is LNHDA, CDR2 SQIVND, per germline (reference sequence). This CDR3 spans 15 amino acids. The chain's CDR3 is CASSMGGGGSYEQYF. The CDR3 DNA sequence: TGTGCCAGTAGTATGGGTGGCGGGGGAAGTTACGAGCAGTACTTC.

This clonotype occurred once. The chain uses TRBV2 and TRBJ2-7; TRBD1 agrees at 12 bases. Trimming removed 5 bases from V and 3 bases from J; junction bases left unmatched: 5. The CDR3 contains 15 residues. The V gene's germline CDR1 is SNHLY and CDR2 FYNNEI. CDR3 DNA: TGTGCCAGCAGTATGGGACAGGGGGCAATCTACGAGCAGTACTTC. Amino acid sequence: CASSMGQGAIYEQYF.

V is TRBV6-2 or TRBV6-3 and J is TRBJ2-7; D may be TRBD2 (5 bases). The CDR3 runs 14 residues. Trimming took off 2 bases at V and 3 bases at J, with 11 bases between the two ends. Per germline, CDR1 MNHEY and CDR2 SVGEGT. The CDR3, as DNA: TGTGCCAGCAGTTACCGGGAAGGGAGCTACGAGCAGTACTTC. Protein product: CASSYREGSYEQYF.

The chain combines TRBV11-2 with TRBJ2-2; D remains ambiguous. The germline V gene has CDR1 SGHAT and CDR2 FQNNGV. V lost 4 bases to trimming and J lost 3 bases, with 9 bases between them. This CDR3 region has 14 residues. CDR3 protein: CASSSRTYTGELFF. CDR3 DNA: TGTGCCAGCAGCTCCCGGACCTACACCGGGGAGCTGTTTTTT.

This chain uses TRBV7-9 with TRBJ2-7, with 8 bases that match TRBD1. CDR3 length: 12 residues. Losses at the gene ends were 5 bases for V and 6 bases for J; bases not matched to a gene: 3. Germline loops: CDR1 SEHNR, CDR2 FQNEAQ (reference sequence). Here the CDR3 reads CASSTTGGEQYF. CDR3 DNA: TGTGCCAGCAGCACTACAGGGGGCGAGCAGTACTTC.

The chain combines TRBV27 with TRBJ1-1; tentatively, D is TRBD1 (5 bases). The germline CDR1 and CDR2 sequences are MNHEY and SMNVEV (reference sequence). CDR3 size: 16 residues. Trimming took off 3 bases at V and 0 bases at J, with 14 bases between the two ends. CDR3 loop: CASSFNSRGMNTEAFF. The CDR3 nucleotides read TGTGCCAGCAGTTTTAATAGTCGGGGGATGAACACTGAAGCTTTCTTT.

J is TRBJ2-1 and V is TRBV20-1; D not resolved. The V gene's germline CDR1 is DFQATT and CDR2 SNEGSKA (reference sequence). The V end lost 0 bases, the J end lost 5 bases, and 14 bases lay between the germline ends. CDR3 length: 15 amino acids. This chain's CDR3 is CSARDPLLSDNEQFF. CDR3 nucleotides: TGCAGTGCTAGAGATCCCCTTTTGAGCGACAATGAGCAGTTCTTC.

The chain links TRBV9 to TRBJ2-1, with TRBD2 matching over 8 bases. CDR1 is SGDLS, CDR2 YYNGEE, per germline. The V segment lost 2 bases and the J segment 5 bases; nucleotides outside the gene matches: 6. The CDR3 is 15 amino acids. Here the CDR3 reads CASSVIAGGDNEQFF. DNA for the CDR3: TGTGCCAGCAGCGTGATCGCGGGGGGTGACAATGAGCAGTTCTTC.

The chain couples TRBV7-3 to TRBJ2-1; TRBD2 matches at 15 bases. The CDR3 runs 18 residues. Per the germline V gene, CDR1 is SGHTA and CDR2 is FQGTGA. The trim removed 2 bases at V and 0 bases at J, leaving 2 bases unmatched. CDR3 amino acids: CASSLGLAGGSSYNEQFF. DNA of the CDR3: TGTGCCAGCAGCTTAGGACTAGCGGGGGGGAGCTCCTACAATGAGCAGTTCTTC.